The clone carrying this TCR beta chain was found a few times. Its antigen is not identified. The entry originates in a study of beta chain features in type 1 diabetes. Study information: When patients were set against healthy donors, age, gender and cell yields were similar. Study-wide results and caveats: In all four CD4+ subsets, TCRB CDR3 length was significantly, moderately reduced in type 1 diabetes. For type 1 diabetes patients, VDJ junctions showed fewer insertions and more deletions. Naive, central memory and Treg TCRB repertoires appeared more alike in patients than in healthy donors.

Sorting of CD4+ naive, central memory, regulatory and stem cell-like memory cells was performed via CD45RO/CCR7/CD25/CD127/CD95/CD27. The whole isolated RNA underwent reverse transcription, so sequencing captured expressed TCRB transcripts. Only in-frame clones appear in the TCRdb table, and some are missing; sequencing was by immunoSEQ multiplex PCR. The sample shows about 52,000 clones, less than 55% of them seen only once. V gave up 5 bases and J gave up 9 bases, with 13 bases separating them. The germline V gene has CDR1 MDHEN and CDR2 SYDVKM. The CDR3 totals 12 residues. V gene TRBV28 combines with J gene TRBJ1-1; tentatively, D is TRBD1 (6 bases). This receptor was identified in a young man with type 1 diabetes. Sequenced sample: Tregs from blood. The CDR3 loop reads CASSPTGGQAFF. The DNA of the CDR3 is TGTGCCAGCAGTCCTACGGGGGGCCAAGCTTTCTTT.